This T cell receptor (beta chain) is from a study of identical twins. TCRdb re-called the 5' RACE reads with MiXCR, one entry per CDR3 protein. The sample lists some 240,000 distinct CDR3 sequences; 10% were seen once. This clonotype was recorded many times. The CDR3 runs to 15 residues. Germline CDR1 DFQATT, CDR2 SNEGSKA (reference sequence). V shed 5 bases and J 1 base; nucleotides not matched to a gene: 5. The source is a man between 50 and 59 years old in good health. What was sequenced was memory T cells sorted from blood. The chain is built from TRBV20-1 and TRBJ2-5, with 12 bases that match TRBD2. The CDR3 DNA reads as TGCAGTGCTCTAACTAGCGGGAGGTTCCAAGAGACCCAGTACTTC. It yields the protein CSALTSGRFQETQYF.